Below are 22 T cell receptor beta chains sequenced from a single sample in a study of T-cell memory formation after mild COVID-19. TCRdb analysed the 5' RACE reads with MiXCR anew, one entry per CDR3 protein. Among approximately 350,000 distinct CDR3 sequences listed, 13% to 15% were seen once. The material sequenced was PBMCs or a T cell subset sorted from them (not recorded which). Receptors were obtained from a man between 18 and 35 years old who had mild COVID-19 (a few samples of this study predate the infection). Cell type and time point are not known.

This clonotype was seen a handful of times. The chain uses TRBV20-1 and TRBJ1-2; no firm D call. Trimming stripped 4 bases from V and 8 bases from J, with 23 bases between. Germline V CDR1 and CDR2: DFQATT, SNEGSKA (reference sequence). This CDR3 comprises 15 residues. The CDR3 here is CSATMPPAVGWGYTF. CDR3 in DNA: TGCAGTGCTACCATGCCCCCGGCCGTCGGGTGGGGCTACACCTTC.

CDR3 DNA sequence: TGTGCCAGCAGCCGGGCTATCACAGATACGCAGTATTTT. Its protein product is CASSRAITDTQYF. The chain is built from TRBV13 and TRBJ2-3, with D unclear. This CDR3 region has 13 residues. The germline CDR1 and CDR2 sequences are PRHDT and FYEKMQ (reference sequence). V lost 5 bases and J lost 2, with 8 bases in between.

This clonotype was seen only once. CDR3 loop: CASSQYPGQNSPLHF. The CDR3 coding sequence is TGTGCCAGCAGCCAGTACCCGGGACAGAATTCACCCCTCCACTTT. This sequence joins TRBV3-1 and TRBJ1-6; 7 positions match TRBD1. The CDR3 covers 15 residues. CDR1 is LGHDT and CDR2 is YNNKEL in the germline V gene (reference sequence). V was pared by 3 bases and J by 7 bases, with 6 bases of the junction left unmatched.

The chain carries TRBV4-3 and TRBJ2-1, with 13 bases aligning to TRBD2. The CDR3 spans 17 residues. V was clipped by 3 bases and J by 6 bases; unmatched bases: 8. In germline, CDR1 is LGHNA, CDR2 YSLEER. The CDR3 reads CASSQQILAGGGNEQFF. For the CDR3, the DNA is TGCGCCAGCAGCCAGCAAATACTAGCGGGGGGGGGCAATGAGCAGTTCTTC.

This clonotype has more than one count but fewer than ten. The chain recombines TRBV5-6 with TRBJ2-2, with D tentatively TRBD1 or TRBD2 (5 bases each). CDR1 is SGHDT, CDR2 YYEEEE, per germline. The length of the CDR3 is 17 residues. Trimming cost V 1 base and J 5 bases, with 18 bases left between them. The CDR3 here is CASSLIMGDPTTGELFF. The CDR3 nucleotides are TGTGCCAGCAGCTTGATAATGGGGGACCCCACGACCGGGGAGCTGTTTTTT.

This clonotype was seen repeatedly, ten times or more. The chain joins TRBV12-3 or TRBV12-4 to TRBJ2-3, with D hard to call. V lost 5 bases to trimming and J lost 1 base, with 13 bases between them. The CDR3 covers 15 residues. CDR3 nucleotide sequence: TGTGCCAGCAGTCCACAGTTTTCGGGCACAGATACGCAGTATTTT. Translating gives CASSPQFSGTDTQYF.

The table lists this clonotype with a few counts. The rearrangement links TRBV7-9 to TRBJ1-6; a weak D match, TRBD1 (5 bases). CDR1 is SEHNR and CDR2 is FQNEAQ in the germline V gene (reference sequence). CDR3 length: 13 residues. Trimming removed 4 bases from V and 11 bases from J, with 12 bases in between. CDR3 loop: CASSSLREAPLHF. CDR3 DNA: TGTGCCAGCAGCTCGCTCAGGGAAGCACCCCTCCACTTT.

This clonotype was seen a handful of times. The chain recombines TRBV14 with TRBJ2-1; D is uncertain. The V gene's germline CDR1 is SGHDN and CDR2 FVKESK. The CDR3 totals 15 residues. V was clipped by 1 base and J by 3 bases, with 10 bases between them. CDR3 sequence: CASSQVSPYYNEQFF. The CDR3 nucleotides read TGTGCCAGCAGCCAAGTTTCCCCCTACTACAATGAGCAGTTCTTC.

Only a few counts were recorded for this clonotype. CDR3 DNA sequence: TGCAGCGTTGGCCAGGGTCAAGAGACCCAGTACTTC. This encodes CSVGQGQETQYF. V usage is TRBV29-1 and J usage is TRBJ2-5, with D possibly matching TRBD1 (5 bases). CDR1 and CDR2 from the germline V gene are SQVTM and ANQGSEA. The CDR3 consists of 12 residues. V was trimmed by 4 bases and J by 2 bases, leaving 8 bases between them.

The chain combines TRBV10-3 with TRBJ2-7; 10 bases agree with TRBD1. J lost 5 bases, V lost 6 bases, and 1 base had no gene match. CDR3 length: 12 amino acids. CDR1 ENHRY and CDR2 SYGVKD come from the germline V gene. The CDR3 loop is CAIRGTGDEQYV. The CDR3 DNA reads TGTGCCATCAGGGGGACAGGGGACGAGCAGTACGTC.

This clonotype was observed a few times. The CDR3 coding sequence is TGTGCCAGCCGGAGGGGATCTTTGGGACTAGCGTCGAACACCGGGGAGCTGTTTTTT. It codes for CASRRGSLGLASNTGELFF. V gene TRBV6-2 or TRBV6-3 combines with J gene TRBJ2-2; 10 bases fit TRBD2. The CDR3 totals 19 residues. Trimming removed 8 bases from V and 0 bases from J; junction bases left unmatched: 15. CDR1 and CDR2 from the germline V gene are MNHEY and SVGEGT.

This clonotype turned up a few times. One end of the junction does not line up with germline, which may come from a read error. V gene TRBV11-2 combines with J gene TRBJ2-1; no clear D gene. CDR1 is SGHAT, CDR2 FQNNGV, per germline. The CDR3 consists of 11 residues. DNA of the CDR3: TGTGCCAGCAGCTCCCGCGCTGACTCTTACTTC. Encoded protein: CASSSRADSYF.

This clonotype was seen many times. Its ends do not fully match the called genes, so a read error is possible. V gene TRBV5-1 combines with J gene TRBJ2-3; D assignment may be TRBD1 or TRBD2 (6 bases each). Germline V gives CDR1 SGHRS, CDR2 YFSETQ. This CDR3 is built from 13 residues. The CDR3 nucleotides read TGTGCCAGCAGCTTAGGGGGGCCAGATACGCAGTATTTT. Translated, it gives CASSLGGPDTQYF.

This sequence joins TRBV18 and TRBJ2-2; TRBD1 or TRBD2 may be the D gene (5 bases each). Germline values: CDR1 KGHSH, CDR2 LQKENI. This CDR3 has 16 residues. The V gene lost 0 bases and the J gene lost 0 bases, with 8 bases spanning the gap. Here the CDR3 DNA reads TGTGCCAGCTCACCACCGACGGGACCGAACACCGGGGAGCTGTTTTTT. Residues: CASSPPTGPNTGELFF.

This clonotype has a count of ten or more. The V and J genes are TRBV10-3 and TRBJ1-2; 7 bases align to TRBD1. The V and J ends lost 3 bases and 4 bases, in that order; junction bases with no gene match: 2. The CDR3 contains 13 residues. Germline V gives CDR1 ENHRY, CDR2 SYGVKD. CDR3 protein: CAISEGGSYGYTF. The CDR3 DNA follows: TGTGCCATCAGTGAAGGGGGCAGCTATGGCTACACCTTC.

This clonotype has only a few counts. The chain carries TRBV29-1 and TRBJ1-3; no reliable D call. Germline CDR1 and CDR2: SQVTM and ANQGSEA. This CDR3 contains 12 residues. Trimming took 4 bases from V and 4 from J, leaving 8 bases between them. The CDR3 loop is CSVVSGGNTIYF. The DNA for the CDR3 is TGCAGCGTTGTGAGTGGGGGAAACACCATATATTTT.

This clonotype was seen more than once but under ten times. This chain links TRBV5-6 with TRBJ1-4; no reliable D call. The CDR3 loop spans 13 amino acids. V was trimmed by 5 bases and J by 8 bases, leaving 13 bases between them. Germline values: CDR1 SGHDT, CDR2 YYEEEE. The CDR3 coding sequence is TGTGCCAGCAGACACATTCAGTCGGAAAAACTGTTTTTT. This sequence encodes CASRHIQSEKLFF.

In regard to this clonotype: This may stem from a read error, because a much larger clone lies one nucleotide away. This sequence joins TRBV5-5 and TRBJ1-1; 8 positions match TRBD1. The germline CDR1 and CDR2 sequences are SGHKS and YYEKEE (reference sequence). This CDR3 contains 14 residues. Here the CDR3 DNA reads TGTGCCAGCAGCCGGGGACAGGTGAACACTGGAGCTTTCTTT. Protein: CASSRGQVNTGAFF.

The table lists this clonotype with many counts. The rearrangement links TRBV6-2 or TRBV6-3 to TRBJ2-1; 7 bases map to TRBD2. With 6 bases clipped from V and 6 bases from J, the junction kept 5 bases outside the gene matches. This CDR3 has 13 amino acids. The germline gives CDR1 MNHEY, CDR2 SVGEGT. This chain's CDR3 is CASSVGRANEQFF. DNA of the CDR3: TGTGCCAGCAGCGTGGGGAGGGCCAATGAGCAGTTCTTC.

This clonotype was seen a handful of times. The J gene is TRBJ2-5, the V gene TRBV7-2; D not resolved. Germline values: CDR1 SGHTA, CDR2 FQGNSA. This CDR3 has 15 amino acids. Trimming cost V 5 bases and J 5 bases, with 18 bases left between them. CDR3 residues: CASSRSWAPLETQYF. In nucleotides, the CDR3 is TGTGCCAGCAGCCGCTCCTGGGCGCCCCTGGAGACCCAGTACTTC.

The chain recombines TRBV7-2 with TRBJ2-1; D unclear. Germline V gene data show CDR1 as SGHTA and CDR2 as FQGNSA. CDR3 length equals 13 residues. The V and J ends lost 2 bases and 9 bases respectively, with 11 bases between them. The CDR3 nucleotides read TGTGCCAGCAGCTTATCTTGGGGTCCTGAGCAGTTCTTC. Residues: CASSLSWGPEQFF.

This clonotype has more than one count but fewer than ten. This chain uses TRBV12-3 or TRBV12-4 with TRBJ2-2; 7 positions agree with TRBD1. The CDR3 spans 14 residues. With V trimmed by 6 bases and J by 6 bases, 7 bases remained unmatched. CDR3 in amino acids: CASSPLQGAGELFF. The DNA of the CDR3 is TGTGCCAGCAGCCCTTTGCAGGGGGCCGGGGAGCTGTTTTTT.